These 6 T cell receptor beta chains were sequenced from one sample in a study of T cell responses to AZD1222 COVID-19 vaccine. Here immunoSEQ multiplex PCR was the method, and the copy in TCRdb shows in-frame clones only, minus some. The table has nearly 95,000 clones, around 89% seen once. Sequences were derived from peripheral blood, sampled on day 0 of AZD1222 vaccination. The receptors stem from an adult in good health.

The V gene is TRBV6-5, the J gene TRBJ1-1; D not certain. This CDR3 has 11 amino acids. Germline values: CDR1 MNHEY, CDR2 SVGAGI. Trimming took 6 bases from V and 8 from J, leaving 10 bases between them. The chain's CDR3 is CASSMTAEAFF. In DNA, the CDR3 is TGTGCCAGCAGCATGACGGCGGAAGCTTTCTTT.

V is TRBV14 and J is TRBJ2-5; TRBD1 might be the D (5 bases). The germline V and J ends were trimmed by 5 bases and 5 bases, with 12 bases remaining between them. Looked up from germline, CDR1 is SGHDN and CDR2 is FVKESK. The CDR3 sequence is 13 residues long. The CDR3 here is CASSGAERETQYF. CDR3 in DNA: TGTGCCAGCAGCGGGGCGGAGAGGGAGACCCAGTACTTC.

The chain uses TRBV5-1 and TRBJ1-3, with D possibly TRBD1 on 5 matching bases. The CDR3 consists of 16 residues. Trimming left V 3 bases short and J 0 bases short, with 13 bases between. Germline CDR1 and CDR2: SGHRS and YFSETQ. The chain's CDR3 is CASSSGQGSSGNTIYF. The CDR3 coding sequence is TGCGCCAGCAGCTCGGGGCAGGGTTCCTCTGGAAACACCATATATTTT.

The table lists this clone with a count of one. Other DNA sequences in the sample encode the same CDR3. The J gene is TRBJ2-2, the V gene TRBV5-1; D possibly corresponds to TRBD1 (6 bases). CDR3 length: 13 residues. In germline, CDR1 is SGHRS, CDR2 YFSETQ. The V and J ends lost 4 bases and 7 bases respectively, with 11 bases between them. CDR3 sequence: CASSLGQSGELFF. The CDR3 nucleotides are TGCGCCAGCAGCCTAGGACAGAGCGGGGAGCTGTTTTTT.

This chain joins TRBV27 and TRBJ2-3; D tentatively fits TRBD1 or TRBD2 (5 bases each). CDR1 and CDR2 from the germline V gene are MNHEY and SMNVEV (reference sequence). This CDR3 has 15 residues. Trimming took off 6 bases at V and 4 bases at J, with 17 bases between the two ends. The CDR3 sequence is CASRRPGASPDTQYF. The DNA for the CDR3 is TGTGCCAGCAGACGACCCGGGGCTAGCCCAGATACGCAGTATTTT.

The J gene is TRBJ1-3, the V gene TRBV19, with D unclear. Looked up from germline, CDR1 is LNHDA and CDR2 is SQIVND (reference sequence). With 6 bases removed from V and 0 bases from J, the gap between germline ends came to 18 bases. The CDR3 is 17 amino acids. The CDR3 sequence: CASSDREVNYSGNTIYF. The DNA of the CDR3 is TGTGCCAGTAGCGACCGGGAGGTAAATTACTCTGGAAACACCATATATTTT.